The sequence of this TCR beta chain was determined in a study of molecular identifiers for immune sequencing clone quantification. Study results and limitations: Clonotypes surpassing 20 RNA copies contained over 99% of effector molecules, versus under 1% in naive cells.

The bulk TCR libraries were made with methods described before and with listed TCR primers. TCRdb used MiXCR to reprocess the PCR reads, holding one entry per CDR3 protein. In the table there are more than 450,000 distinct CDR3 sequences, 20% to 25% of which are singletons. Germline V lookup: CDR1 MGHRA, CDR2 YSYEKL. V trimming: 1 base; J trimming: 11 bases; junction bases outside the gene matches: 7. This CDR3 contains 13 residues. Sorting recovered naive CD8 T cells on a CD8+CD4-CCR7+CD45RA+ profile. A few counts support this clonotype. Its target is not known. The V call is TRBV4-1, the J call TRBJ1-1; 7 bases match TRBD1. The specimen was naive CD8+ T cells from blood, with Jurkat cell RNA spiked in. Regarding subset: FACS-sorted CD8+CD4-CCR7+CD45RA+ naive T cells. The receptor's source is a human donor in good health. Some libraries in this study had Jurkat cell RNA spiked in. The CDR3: CASSQVDGQEAFF. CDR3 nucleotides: TGCGCCAGCAGCCAAGTAGATGGACAGGAGGCTTTCTTT.